These 21 T cell receptor beta chains came from one sample sequenced in a study of cytomegalovirus exposure and HLA in healthy donors. Assay used: immunoSEQ multiplex PCR; TCRdb lists only in-frame clones, some missing. The profile covers approximately 260,000 clones, with approximately 86% appearing a single time and approximately 1% taken by the ten largest. The sample was PBMCs. The receptors were sampled from a woman aged 18 to 35 in good health and CMV-seronegative.

This rearrangement joins TRBV25-1 to TRBJ2-7; the match to TRBD2 covers 7 bases. This CDR3 comprises 15 residues. CDR1 is MGHDK and CDR2 is SYGVNS in the germline V gene. The V and J ends lost 3 bases and 1 base, in that order; junction bases with no gene match: 6. This CDR3 reads CASSDLGGGSYEQYF. The CDR3 nucleotides read TGTGCCAGCAGTGATTTGGGGGGGGGTTCCTACGAGCAGTACTTC.

This clone was recorded once. V usage is TRBV6-5 and J usage is TRBJ1-3; possible D gene TRBD1, 5 bases. Germline-derived CDR1 and CDR2 are MNHEY and SVGAGI. V lost 5 bases to trimming and J lost 3 bases, with 8 bases between them. The CDR3 has 13 residues. Written as DNA, the CDR3 is TGTGCCAGCAGTCAGGACATTGGAAACACCATATATTTT. Protein: CASSQDIGNTIYF.

V is TRBV5-6 and J is TRBJ1-1, with D perhaps TRBD1 (5 bases). Germline CDR1 reads SGHDT; CDR2 reads YYEEEE. This CDR3 has 15 residues. Trimming removed 0 bases at V and 6 bases at J, with 15 bases between. In DNA, the CDR3 is TGTGCCAGCAGCTTGGGGGGCAGGGAATATCCTGAAGCTTTCTTT. Translation gives CASSLGGREYPEAFF.

V usage is TRBV7-2 and J usage is TRBJ2-2; tentative D call: TRBD2 (7 bases). V lost 4 bases to trimming and J lost 6 bases, with 9 bases between them. The germline gives CDR1 SGHTA, CDR2 FQGNSA. The CDR3 runs to 13 residues. The CDR3 sequence is CASSWEGAGELFF. The DNA for the CDR3 is TGTGCCAGCAGCTGGGAGGGGGCCGGGGAGCTGTTTTTT.

This sequence joins TRBV11-3 and TRBJ2-5; 7 bases are a match to TRBD1. The V gene end was trimmed by 5 bases and the J gene end by 5 bases; junction bases not matched to a gene: 11. Germline assignment: CDR1 SGHNT and CDR2 YENEEA. The CDR3 contains 15 residues. The CDR3 loop is CASSQRTGARETQYF. For the CDR3, the DNA is TGTGCCAGCAGCCAACGAACAGGGGCCAGGGAGACCCAGTACTTC. Combining the CDR3 with reference TRBV11-3 and TRBJ2-5 gives the whole variable domain EAGVVQSPRYKIIEKKQPVAFWCNPISGHNTLYWYLQNLGQGPELLIRYENEEAVDDSQLPKDRFSAERLKGVDSTLKIQPAELGDSAVYLCASSQRTGARETQYFGPGTRLLVL.

This chain links TRBV5-1 with TRBJ2-3, with 9 bases fitting TRBD2. V was pared by 0 bases and J by 3 bases, with 8 bases of the junction left unmatched. CDR1 is SGHRS, CDR2 YFSETQ, per germline. CDR3 length: 17 amino acids. The CDR3 region has the DNA TGCGCCAGCAGCTTGGGGCTAGCGGGACGGAGGACAGATACGCAGTATTTT. Protein product: CASSLGLAGRRTDTQYF.

This sequence joins TRBV5-8 and TRBJ1-4, with 8 bases matching TRBD1. The CDR3 length is 14 residues. Losses at the gene ends were 4 bases for V and 3 bases for J; bases not matched to a gene: 2. Germline CDR1 is SGHTS and CDR2 is YDEGEE. The CDR3 sequence is CASSGGQANEKLFF. Here the CDR3 DNA reads TGTGCCAGCAGCGGGGGACAGGCTAATGAAAAACTGTTTTTT. The whole variable domain, remainder taken from reference TRBV5-8 and TRBJ1-4, is EAGVTQSPTHLIKTRGQQATLRCSPISGHTSVYWYQQALGLGLQFLLWYDEGEERNRGNFPPRFSGRQFPNYSSELNVNALELEDSALYLCASSGGQANEKLFFGSGTQLSVL.

The V and J genes are TRBV15 and TRBJ2-5; 10 bases line up with TRBD2. Germline V gene sequence: CDR1 LNHNV, CDR2 YYDKDF (reference sequence). V lost 3 bases, J lost 5 bases, and 3 bases stayed unmatched. The CDR3 runs to 14 residues. The CDR3 here is CATSREGLAETQYF. The CDR3 DNA follows: TGTGCCACCAGCAGGGAGGGACTAGCGGAGACCCAGTACTTC.

J is TRBJ2-7 and V is TRBV19, with D perhaps TRBD1 (6 bases). Germline V gene lookup returns CDR1 LNHDA and CDR2 SQIVND (reference sequence). The length of the CDR3 is 13 residues. V gave up 1 base and J gave up 4 bases, with 8 bases separating them. The CDR3 region is CASSIGQGYEQYF. The CDR3 coding sequence is TGTGCCAGTAGTATAGGGCAGGGGTACGAGCAGTACTTC.

This clone was seen a few times. This chain's CDR3 is CASSLALGQGNEKLFF. CDR3 DNA sequence: TGCGCCAGCAGCTTGGCCCTGGGACAGGGCAATGAAAAACTGTTTTTT. The rearrangement uses TRBV5-1 and TRBJ1-4, with 9 bases fitting TRBD1. The CDR3 runs 16 residues. Germline trimming cut 0 bases from V and 5 bases from J; bases unmatched to any gene: 5. Germline loops: CDR1 SGHRS, CDR2 YFSETQ.

V and J are TRBV6-1 and TRBJ2-3, with D unclear. Between the trimmed V and J ends, which lost 2 bases and 0 bases, there was a span of 12 bases. From germline, CDR1 is MNHNS and CDR2 SASEGT. This CDR3 is 16 amino acids long. The CDR3 here is CASSELWLTSTDTQYF. CDR3 in DNA: TGTGCCAGCAGTGAACTATGGCTGACTAGCACAGATACGCAGTATTTT.

The V gene is TRBV9, the J gene TRBJ1-3; 7 nucleotides agree with TRBD1. The CDR3 extends over 15 amino acids. V dropped 4 bases and J dropped 4; count of bases not matched to a gene: 8. Germline-derived CDR1 and CDR2 are SGDLS and YYNGEE. CDR3 amino acids: CASSTDPGQGNTIYF. CDR3 nucleotide sequence: TGTGCCAGCAGCACCGATCCGGGACAGGGAAACACCATATATTTT.

The rearrangement links TRBV5-1 to TRBJ2-7, with 8 nucleotides matching TRBD1. Per germline, CDR1 SGHRS and CDR2 YFSETQ. The CDR3 consists of 15 residues. Trimming cost V 4 bases and J 0 bases; bases outside gene matches: 6. DNA for the CDR3: TGCGCCAGCAGCCCCCGGACAGGGCGCTCCTACGAGCAGTACTTC. This translates into CASSPRTGRSYEQYF.

J is TRBJ2-3 and V is TRBV5-4, with 9 bases lining up with TRBD1. Trimming at V came to 4 bases and at J to 5 bases, leaving 5 bases not matched to a gene. This CDR3 is built from 14 residues. Germline CDR1 is SGHNT and CDR2 is YYREEE (reference sequence). In nucleotides, the CDR3 is TGTGCCAGCAGCGTACAGGGGGCGGTAGATACGCAGTATTTT. This codes for CASSVQGAVDTQYF. The full variable domain, its missing parts supplied by reference TRBV5-4 and TRBJ2-3, is ETGVTQSPTHLIKTRGQQVTLRCSSQSGHNTVSWYQQALGQGPQFIFQYYREEENGRGNFPPRFSGLQFPNYSSELNVNALELDDSALYLCASSVQGAVDTQYFGPGTRLTVL.

This chain connects TRBV5-1 to TRBJ1-2; 9 nucleotides align to TRBD1. V lost 4 bases, J lost 7 bases, and 5 bases stayed unmatched. Germline CDR1 reads SGHRS; CDR2 reads YFSETQ. The CDR3 has 13 residues. CDR3 in amino acids: CASSRDRDGGYTF. CDR3 bases: TGCGCCAGCAGCCGGGACAGGGATGGTGGCTACACCTTC. Looking up the rest from reference TRBV5-1 and TRBJ1-2 gives the full variable domain: KAGVTQTPRYLIKTRGQQVTLSCSPISGHRSVSWYQQTPGQGLQFLFEYFSETQRNKGNFPGRFSGRQFSNSRSEMNVSTLELGDSALYLCASSRDRDGGYTFGSGTRLTVV.

V and J are TRBV6-4 and TRBJ1-1; 9 bases line up with TRBD1. Germline CDR1 and CDR2: MRHNA and SNTAGT. Germline trimming cut 0 bases from V and 6 bases from J; bases unmatched to any gene: 5. CDR3 size: 15 residues. The CDR3 coding sequence is TGTGCCAGCAGTGACTCAGGGACAGGGTTAGCTGAAGCTTTCTTT. Translating gives CASSDSGTGLAEAFF.

In its sample, this clone was seen once. CDR3 loop: CASTQSGLNNEQFF. For the CDR3, the DNA is TGTGCCAGCACCCAGAGCGGGCTTAACAATGAGCAGTTCTTC. The gene calls are TRBV6-5 and TRBJ2-1; D is possibly TRBD2 (6 bases). The CDR3 consists of 14 residues. The germline V and J ends were trimmed by 7 bases and 5 bases, with 15 bases remaining between them. Germline CDR1 reads MNHEY; CDR2 reads SVGAGI.

This clone was detected a few times. The V call is TRBV30, the J call TRBJ2-7, with D possibly TRBD2 on 5 matching bases. Trimming took 1 base from V and 5 from J, leaving 9 bases between them. The CDR3 is made up of 12 amino acids. Germline CDR1 GTSNPN, CDR2 SVGIG (reference sequence). The CDR3 region has the DNA TGTGCCTGGAGTGGAGGGAGAAACGAGCAGTACTTC. It encodes CAWSGGRNEQYF.

V usage is TRBV7-8 and J usage is TRBJ1-4; weak D call: TRBD1 (6 bases). The length of the CDR3 is 16 residues. Trimming shortened V by 5 bases and J by 7 bases, and 20 bases separated the two germline ends. Per germline, CDR1 SGHVS and CDR2 FQNEAQ. CDR3 bases: TGTGCCAGCAGCCGTATACAGGGTAAACATAGTGAAAAACTGTTTTTT. Translating it yields CASSRIQGKHSEKLFF.

The CDR3 DNA sequence: TGCGCCAGCAGTCATAGGACTAGCGGGAGGAACAATGAGCAGTTCTTC. This sequence encodes CASSHRTSGRNNEQFF. V is TRBV5-1 and J is TRBJ2-1; 14 bases map to TRBD2. Germline trimming cut 5 bases from V and 5 bases from J; bases unmatched to any gene: 6. CDR3 length equals 16 residues. Germline CDR1 reads SGHRS; CDR2 reads YFSETQ.

The chain uses TRBV27 and TRBJ2-7; TRBD1 might be the D (5 bases). Trimming pared 8 bases from V and 0 bases from J, leaving 11 bases between. Per the germline V gene, CDR1 is MNHEY and CDR2 is SMNVEV (reference sequence). The CDR3 contains 13 residues. CDR3 DNA sequence: TGTGCCAGCGGACATCAGTCCTCCTACGAGCAGTACTTC. This encodes CASGHQSSYEQYF.